What follows are 10 T cell receptor beta chains derived from one specimen sequenced in a study of T-cell reconstitution after alpha-beta-depleted transplantation in children (dated by TCRdb to the mid-2010s). Library construction relied on PCR. The run used an Illumina HiSeq 2500. Molecular barcoding was employed in the preparation of TCR libraries, with unique molecular identifiers being used to normalize TCRbeta repertoire quantification. The public reads were reanalyzed by TCRdb: fastp trimming at Q25, MiXCR alignment, in-frame beta chains only. Identical CDR3 protein sequences are pooled into one entry, listed with their most common genes and DNA. The sample table lists 640,000 or so distinct CDR3 sequences, roughly 15% of them with a count of one. Approximately 1% of the sample comes from the top ten. Specimen: PBMCs from the stem cell graft donor, collected from the stem cell graft. These receptors were taken from a human donor who donated a stem cell graft to a child with acute myeloid leukemia.

This clonotype was detected many times. This chain uses TRBV20-1 with TRBJ2-1, with 7 bases aligning to TRBD1. The CDR3 is 13 residues long. Losses at the gene ends were 6 bases for V and 4 bases for J; bases not matched to a gene: 6. CDR1 DFQATT and CDR2 SNEGSKA come from the germline V gene (reference sequence). The CDR3 loop is CSAATGLYNEQFF. The CDR3 coding sequence is TGCAGTGCCGCGACAGGGCTTTACAATGAGCAGTTCTTC.

The rearrangement joins TRBV12-3 or TRBV12-4 to TRBJ2-7; TRBD2 might be the D (6 bases). The CDR3 covers 15 residues. Trimming took off 1 base at V and 3 bases at J, with 13 bases between the two ends. CDR3 in amino acids: CASSLGGKSVYEQYV. The DNA for the CDR3 is TGTGCCAGCAGTTTAGGCGGGAAAAGTGTCTACGAGCAGTACGTC.

This clonotype was seen only a few times. This chain connects TRBV20-1 to TRBJ1-5, with TRBD1 identical over 8 bases. There are 14 residues in the CDR3. Losses at the gene ends were 7 bases for V and 5 bases for J; bases not matched to a gene: 10. In germline, CDR1 is DFQATT, CDR2 SNEGSKA (reference sequence). In DNA form, the CDR3 reads TGCAGTGTCCCGACAGGGGTATCGGATCAGCCCCAGCATTTT. Translation: CSVPTGVSDQPQHF.

This clonotype was counted many times. The V gene is TRBV20-1, the J gene TRBJ1-5, with 7 positions matching TRBD1. CDR1 and CDR2 (germline): DFQATT, SNEGSKA (reference sequence). The CDR3 loop spans 16 amino acids. The V segment lost 0 bases and the J segment 2 bases; nucleotides outside the gene matches: 7. This CDR3 is CSARDSRQGGNQPQHF. CDR3 in DNA: TGCAGTGCTAGAGATAGCCGACAGGGTGGCAATCAGCCCCAGCATTTT.

There are many counts of this clonotype. The V call is TRBV20-1, the J call TRBJ2-3, with D possibly matching TRBD1 (6 bases). The V gene lost 5 bases and the J gene lost 5 bases, with 11 bases spanning the gap. The length of the CDR3 is 12 residues. Per germline, CDR1 DFQATT and CDR2 SNEGSKA (reference sequence). CDR3 sequence: CSAPRGIDTQYF. CDR3 DNA sequence: TGCAGTGCTCCGAGGGGGATAGATACGCAGTATTTT.

This chain links TRBV12-3 or TRBV12-4 with TRBJ1-1, with TRBD1 as a possible D gene (5 bases). The CDR3 is made up of 14 amino acids. Trimming cost V 3 bases and J 2 bases, with 10 bases left between them. CDR3 protein: CASSFRGHNTEAFF. The CDR3 DNA reads as TGTGCCAGCAGTTTCCGGGGCCATAACACTGAAGCTTTCTTT.

This clonotype was counted ten times or more. This chain connects TRBV7-6 to TRBJ2-7, with 7 bases matching TRBD2. CDR1 is SGHVS and CDR2 is FNYEAQ in the germline V gene. V was pared by 5 bases and J by 2 bases, with 9 bases of the junction left unmatched. The CDR3 has 15 residues. The CDR3 spells CASSPSPGGTYEQYF. CDR3 sequence (DNA): TGTGCCAGCAGCCCGTCGCCGGGAGGAACCTACGAGCAGTACTTC. The full variable domain, in which reference TRBV7-6 and TRBJ2-7 provide the parts outside the CDR3, is GAGVSQSPRYKVTKRGQDVALRCDPISGHVSLYWYRQALGQGPEFLTYFNYEAQQDKSGLPNDRFSAERPEGSISTLTIQRTEQRDSAMYRCASSPSPGGTYEQYFGPGTRLTVT.

This clonotype turned up a few times. V and J are TRBV6-4 and TRBJ1-5; 7 bases map to TRBD1. The junction had 5 bases not matched to a gene; V was cut back by 4 bases and J by 8 bases. CDR1 and CDR2 from the germline V gene are MRHNA and SNTAGT. The CDR3 is 13 amino acids. The CDR3 DNA follows: TGTGCCAGCAGTGTGACAGGGAGGGAGCCCCAGCATTTT. It specifies CASSVTGREPQHF.

For this clonotype: Possible read error: a much larger clone is one base away. V usage is TRBV7-2 and J usage is TRBJ2-1; the D is unclear. The CDR3 is 13 residues long. The germline V gene has CDR1 SGHTA and CDR2 FQGNSA. Trimming removed 3 bases at V and 5 bases at J, with 8 bases between. The CDR3 loop is CASSLPINNEQFF. The CDR3 bases are TGTGCCAGCAGCTTGCCCATAAACAATGAGCAGTTCTTC.

The chain joins TRBV9 to TRBJ2-2; TRBD1 or TRBD2 may be the D gene (6 bases each). The CDR3 has 14 amino acids. With 4 bases removed from V and 9 bases from J, the gap between germline ends came to 16 bases. Germline assignment: CDR1 SGDLS and CDR2 YYNGEE. For the CDR3, the DNA is TGTGCCAGCAGCCACAGCACGGGGGCCTGGGAGCTGTTTTTT. As protein: CASSHSTGAWELFF. Filled out from reference TRBV9 and TRBJ2-2, the complete variable domain reads DSGVTQTPKHLITATGQRVTLRCSPRSGDLSVYWYQQSLDQGLQFLIQYYNGEERAKGNILERFSAQQFPDLHSELNLSSLELGDSALYFCASSHSTGAWELFFGEGSRLTVL.